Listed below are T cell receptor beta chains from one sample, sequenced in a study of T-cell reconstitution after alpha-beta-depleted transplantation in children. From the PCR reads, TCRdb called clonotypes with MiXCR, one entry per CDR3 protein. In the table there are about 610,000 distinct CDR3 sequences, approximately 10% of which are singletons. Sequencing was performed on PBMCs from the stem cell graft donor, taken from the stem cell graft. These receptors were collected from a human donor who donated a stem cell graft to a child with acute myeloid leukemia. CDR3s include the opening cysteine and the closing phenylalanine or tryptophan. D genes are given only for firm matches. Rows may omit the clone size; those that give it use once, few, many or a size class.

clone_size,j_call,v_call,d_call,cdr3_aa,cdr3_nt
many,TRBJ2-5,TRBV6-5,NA,CASMRGETQYF,TGTGCCAGCATGAGGGGTGAGACCCAGTACTTC
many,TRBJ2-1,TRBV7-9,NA,CASSLKEYNEQFF,TGTGCCAGCAGCTTAAAAGAGTACAATGAGCAGTTCTTC
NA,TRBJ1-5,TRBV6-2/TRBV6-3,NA,CASSYSRRPQHF,TGTGCCAGCAGTTACTCTCGCCGGCCCCAGCATTTT
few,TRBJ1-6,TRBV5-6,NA,CASSRASRRTTNSPLHF,TGTGCCAGCAGCCGGGCGTCTCGAAGGACCACTAATTCACCCCTCCACTTT
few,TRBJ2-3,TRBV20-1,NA,CSAPGTGTDTQYF,TGCAGTGCTCCCGGGACCGGAACAGATACGCAGTATTTT
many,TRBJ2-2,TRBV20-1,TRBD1,CSAPTGARTGELFF,TGCAGTGCTCCGACAGGGGCGCGGACCGGGGAGCTGTTTTTT
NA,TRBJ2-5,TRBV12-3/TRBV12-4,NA,CASSATRETQYF,TGTGCCAGCAGTGCCACAAGAGAGACCCAGTACTTC
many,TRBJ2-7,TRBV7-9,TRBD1,CASSQTPGGYEQYF,TGTGCCAGCAGCCAAACACCAGGGGGCTACGAGCAGTACTTC
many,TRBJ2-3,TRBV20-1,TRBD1,CSARGQRSTDTQYF,TGCAGTGCTAGGGGACAGCGGAGCACAGATACGCAGTATTTT
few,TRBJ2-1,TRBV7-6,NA,CASSLIHRPDSYNEQFF,TGTGCCAGCAGCTTAATTCACAGGCCAGATTCCTACAATGAGCAGTTCTTC
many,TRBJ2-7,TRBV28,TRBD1,CASRRTGTGSYEQYF,TGTGCCAGCAGACGTACCGGGACAGGTTCCTACGAGCAGTACTTC
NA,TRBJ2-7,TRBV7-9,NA,CASIPPGAGEQYF,TGTGCCAGCATCCCCCCCGGGGCTGGGGAGCAGTACTTC
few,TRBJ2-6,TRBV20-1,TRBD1,CSARVVDRGLTGANVLTF,TGCAGTGCTAGAGTCGTGGACAGGGGGCTGACTGGGGCCAACGTCCTGACTTTC
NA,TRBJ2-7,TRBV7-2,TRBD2,CASSFRLANEQYF,TGTGCCAGCAGCTTCCGACTAGCAAACGAGCAGTACTTC
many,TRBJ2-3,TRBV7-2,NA,CASSLEREDTQYF,TGTGCCAGCAGCTTAGAACGGGAGGATACGCAGTATTTT
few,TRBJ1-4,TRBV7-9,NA,CASSGGNDGATNEKLFF,TGTGCCAGCAGCGGAGGCAACGACGGCGCAACTAATGAAAAACTGTTTTTT
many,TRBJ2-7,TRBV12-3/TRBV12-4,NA,CASRRGNWGYEQYF,TGTGCCAGCAGACGGGGGAACTGGGGGTACGAGCAGTACTTC
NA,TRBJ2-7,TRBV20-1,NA,CSASGGTGLDEQYF,TGCAGTGCTAGTGGCGGGACTGGGTTGGACGAGCAGTACTTC
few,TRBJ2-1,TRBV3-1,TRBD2,CASSQDGLAGNEQFF,TGTGCCAGCAGCCAAGACGGACTAGCGGGGAATGAGCAGTTCTTC
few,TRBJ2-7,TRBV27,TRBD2,CASGAGGSSGREQYF,TGTGCCAGCGGAGCGGGAGGGTCCTCCGGGAGGGAGCAGTACTTC
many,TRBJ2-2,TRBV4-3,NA,CASSQDPGGLDNTGELFF,TGCGCCAGCAGCCAAGATCCAGGGGGACTAGATAACACCGGGGAGCTGTTTTTT
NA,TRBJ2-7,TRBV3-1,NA,CASSYGQTVGEQYF,TGTGCCAGCAGCTACGGACAGACCGTCGGCGAGCAGTACTTC
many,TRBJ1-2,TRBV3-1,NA,CASSRDTNYGYTF,TGTGCCAGCAGCCGTGACACCAACTATGGCTACACCTTC
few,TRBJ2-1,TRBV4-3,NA,CASSRGVDYEQFF,TGCGCCAGCAGCCGGGGGGTTGACTATGAGCAGTTCTTC
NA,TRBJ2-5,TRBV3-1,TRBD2,CASLTSGSQETQYF,TGTGCCAGCTTGACTAGCGGGAGTCAAGAGACCCAGTACTTC
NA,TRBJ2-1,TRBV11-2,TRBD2,CASSSPGGGLAMGNEQFF,TGTGCCAGCAGCTCGCCCGGCGGGGGACTAGCGATGGGGAATGAGCAGTTCTTC
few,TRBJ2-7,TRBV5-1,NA,CASSSTGGHEQYF,TGCGCCAGCAGCTCCACCGGGGGACACGAGCAGTACTTC
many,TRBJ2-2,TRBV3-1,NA,CASSQDPNTGELFF,TGTGCCAGCAGCCAAGATCCTAACACCGGGGAGCTGTTTTTT
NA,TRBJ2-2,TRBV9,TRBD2,CASSAAETSGRSGELFF,TGTGCCAGCAGCGCCGCTGAGACTAGCGGGAGATCCGGGGAGCTGTTTTTT
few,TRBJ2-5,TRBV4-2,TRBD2,CASSQASGRGETQYF,TGTGCCAGCAGCCAAGCTAGCGGGAGGGGAGAGACCCAGTACTTC
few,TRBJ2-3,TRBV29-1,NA,CSVVQGPRTDTQYF,TGCAGCGTTGTACAAGGGCCGAGGACAGATACGCAGTATTTT
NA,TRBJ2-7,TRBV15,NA,CATSREGTLQWGEQYF,TGTGCCACCAGCAGAGAGGGGACTCTTCAGTGGGGCGAGCAGTACTTC
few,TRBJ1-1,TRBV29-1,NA,CSVVGGVVNTEAFF,TGCAGCGTTGTCGGAGGAGTGGTGAACACTGAAGCTTTCTTT
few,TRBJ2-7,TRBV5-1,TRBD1,CASSRGTGTIYEQYF,TGCGCCAGCAGCCGGGGGACAGGGACGATCTACGAGCAGTACTTC
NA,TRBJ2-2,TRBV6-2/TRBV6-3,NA,CASSYSLRVNTGELFF,TGTGCCAGCAGTTACTCCCTGAGGGTAAACACCGGGGAGCTGTTTTTT
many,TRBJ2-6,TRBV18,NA,CASSPPGSGANVLTF,TGTGCCAGCTCACCACCGGGCTCTGGGGCCAACGTCCTGACTTTC
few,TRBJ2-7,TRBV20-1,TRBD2,CSARGGTSGRSGYEQYF,TGCAGTGCTAGAGGAGGGACTAGCGGGAGGTCGGGCTACGAGCAGTACTTC
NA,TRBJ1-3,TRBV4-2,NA,CASSQEPSSSGNTIYF,TGTGCCAGCAGCCAAGAGCCCTCTTCCTCTGGAAACACCATATATTTT
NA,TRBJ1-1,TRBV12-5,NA,CASGKAGATEAFF,TGTGCTAGTGGGAAAGCCGGGGCCACTGAAGCTTTCTTT
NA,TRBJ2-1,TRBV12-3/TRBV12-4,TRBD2,CASSLAGPGLVSHNEQFF,TGTGCCAGCAGTTTAGCGGGACCGGGACTAGTTTCCCACAATGAGCAGTTCTTC
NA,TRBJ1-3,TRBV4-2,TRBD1,CASSQGTGVPSGNTIYF,TGTGCCAGCAGCCAAGGGACAGGTGTCCCCTCTGGAAACACCATATATTTT
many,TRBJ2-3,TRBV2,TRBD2,CASSEERERGDTQYF,TGTGCCAGCAGTGAAGAGCGGGAGAGGGGAGATACGCAGTATTTT